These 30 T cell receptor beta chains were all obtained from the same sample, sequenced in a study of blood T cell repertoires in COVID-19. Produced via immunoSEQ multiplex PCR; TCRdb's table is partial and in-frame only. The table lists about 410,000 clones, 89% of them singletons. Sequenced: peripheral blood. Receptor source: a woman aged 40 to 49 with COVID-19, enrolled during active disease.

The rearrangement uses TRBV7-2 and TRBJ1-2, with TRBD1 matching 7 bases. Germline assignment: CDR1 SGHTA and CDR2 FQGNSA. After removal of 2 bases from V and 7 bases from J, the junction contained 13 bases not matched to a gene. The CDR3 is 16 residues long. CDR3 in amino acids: CASSLSWEQGKGGYTF. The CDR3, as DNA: TGTGCCAGCAGCTTATCGTGGGAACAGGGGAAAGGTGGCTACACCTTC.

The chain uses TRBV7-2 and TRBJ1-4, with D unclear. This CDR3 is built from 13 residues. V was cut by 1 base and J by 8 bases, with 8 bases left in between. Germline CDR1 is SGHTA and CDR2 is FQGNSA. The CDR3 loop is CASSLGALEKLFF. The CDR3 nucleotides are TGTGCCAGCAGCTTAGGGGCCTTGGAAAAACTGTTTTTT.

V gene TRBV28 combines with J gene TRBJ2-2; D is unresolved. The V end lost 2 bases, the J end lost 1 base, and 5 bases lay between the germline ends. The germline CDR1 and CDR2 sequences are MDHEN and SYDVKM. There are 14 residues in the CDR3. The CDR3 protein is CASSLVENTGELFF. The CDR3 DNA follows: TGTGCCAGCAGTTTAGTAGAGAACACCGGGGAGCTGTTTTTT.

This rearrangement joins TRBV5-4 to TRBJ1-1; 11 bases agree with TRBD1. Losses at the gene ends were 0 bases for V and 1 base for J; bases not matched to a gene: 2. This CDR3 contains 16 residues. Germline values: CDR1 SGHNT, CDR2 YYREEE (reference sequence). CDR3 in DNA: TGTGCCAGCAGCTTGGGGGACAGGGGGAGGAACACTGAAGCTTTCTTT. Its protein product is CASSLGDRGRNTEAFF.

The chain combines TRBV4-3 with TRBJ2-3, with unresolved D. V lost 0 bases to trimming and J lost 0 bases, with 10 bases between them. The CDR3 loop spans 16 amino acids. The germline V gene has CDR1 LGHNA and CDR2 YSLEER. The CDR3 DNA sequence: TGCGCCAGCAGCCAAGAAAGTGTACTCAGCACAGATACGCAGTATTTT. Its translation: CASSQESVLSTDTQYF.

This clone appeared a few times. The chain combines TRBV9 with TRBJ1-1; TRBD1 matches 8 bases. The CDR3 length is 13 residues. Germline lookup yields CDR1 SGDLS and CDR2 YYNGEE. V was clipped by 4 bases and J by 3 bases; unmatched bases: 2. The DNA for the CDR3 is TGTGCCAGCAGCCACAGGGGGGACACTGAAGCTTTCTTT. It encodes CASSHRGDTEAFF.

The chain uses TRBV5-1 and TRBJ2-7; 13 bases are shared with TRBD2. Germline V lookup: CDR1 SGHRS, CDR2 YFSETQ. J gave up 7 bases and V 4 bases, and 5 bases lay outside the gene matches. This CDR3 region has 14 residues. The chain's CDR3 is CASSGTSGMGEQYF. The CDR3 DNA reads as TGCGCCAGCAGCGGGACTAGCGGGATGGGTGAGCAGTACTTC.

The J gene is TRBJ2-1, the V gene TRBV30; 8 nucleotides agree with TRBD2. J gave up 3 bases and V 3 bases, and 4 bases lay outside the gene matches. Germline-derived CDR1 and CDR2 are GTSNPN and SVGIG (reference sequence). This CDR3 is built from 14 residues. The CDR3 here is CAWRGSGSYNEQFF. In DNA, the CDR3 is TGTGCCTGGAGGGGAAGCGGGAGCTACAATGAGCAGTTCTTC.

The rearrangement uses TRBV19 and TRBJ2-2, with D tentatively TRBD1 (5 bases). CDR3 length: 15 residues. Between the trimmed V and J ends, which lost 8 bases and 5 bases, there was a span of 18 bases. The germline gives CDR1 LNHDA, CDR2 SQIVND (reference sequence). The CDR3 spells CASCPVGAGTGELFF. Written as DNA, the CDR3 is TGTGCCAGTTGCCCAGTTGGGGCTGGGACCGGGGAGCTGTTTTTT.

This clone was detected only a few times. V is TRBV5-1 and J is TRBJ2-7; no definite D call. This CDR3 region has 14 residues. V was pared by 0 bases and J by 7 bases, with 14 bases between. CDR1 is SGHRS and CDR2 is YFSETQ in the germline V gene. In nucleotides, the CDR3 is TGCGCCAGCAGCTTGGCAGGCGACCTACGTGAGCAGTACTTC. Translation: CASSLAGDLREQYF. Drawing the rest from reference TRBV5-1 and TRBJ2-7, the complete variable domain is KAGVTQTPRYLIKTRGQQVTLSCSPISGHRSVSWYQQTPGQGLQFLFEYFSETQRNKGNFPGRFSGRQFSNSRSEMNVSTLELGDSALYLCASSLAGDLREQYFGPGTRLTVT.

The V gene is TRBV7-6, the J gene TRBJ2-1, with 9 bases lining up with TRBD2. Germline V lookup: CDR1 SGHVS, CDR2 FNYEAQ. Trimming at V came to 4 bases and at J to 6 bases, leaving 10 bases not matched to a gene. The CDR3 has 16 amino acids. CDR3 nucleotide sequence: TGTGCCAGCAGCTCAAAGTTAGCGGGAGATAGCAATGAGCAGTTCTTC. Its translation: CASSSKLAGDSNEQFF.

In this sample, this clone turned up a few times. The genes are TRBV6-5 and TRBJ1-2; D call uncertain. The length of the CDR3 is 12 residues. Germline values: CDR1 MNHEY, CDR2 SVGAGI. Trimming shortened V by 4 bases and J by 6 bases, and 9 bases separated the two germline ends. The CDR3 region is CASSSTGDGYTF. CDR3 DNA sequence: TGTGCCAGCAGTTCTACTGGTGATGGCTACACCTTC.

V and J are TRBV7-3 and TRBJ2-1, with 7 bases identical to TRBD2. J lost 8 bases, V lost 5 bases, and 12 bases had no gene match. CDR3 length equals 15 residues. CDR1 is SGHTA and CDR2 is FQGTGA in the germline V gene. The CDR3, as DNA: TGTGCCAGCAGCCCAGACAGTGCAGCGGGATATGAGCAGTTCTTC. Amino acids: CASSPDSAAGYEQFF.

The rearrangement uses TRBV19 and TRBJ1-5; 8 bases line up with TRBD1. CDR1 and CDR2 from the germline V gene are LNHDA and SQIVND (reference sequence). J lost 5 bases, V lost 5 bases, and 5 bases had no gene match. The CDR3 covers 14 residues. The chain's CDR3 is CASSLQGGYQPQHF. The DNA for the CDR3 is TGTGCCAGTAGTCTACAGGGGGGGTATCAGCCCCAGCATTTT.

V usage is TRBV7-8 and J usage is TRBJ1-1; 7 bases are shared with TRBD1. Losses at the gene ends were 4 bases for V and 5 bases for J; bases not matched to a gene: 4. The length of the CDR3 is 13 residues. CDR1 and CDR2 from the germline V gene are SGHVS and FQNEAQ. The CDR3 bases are TGTGCCAGCAGCTCCAGGGGGGCTACTGAAGCTTTCTTT. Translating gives CASSSRGATEAFF.

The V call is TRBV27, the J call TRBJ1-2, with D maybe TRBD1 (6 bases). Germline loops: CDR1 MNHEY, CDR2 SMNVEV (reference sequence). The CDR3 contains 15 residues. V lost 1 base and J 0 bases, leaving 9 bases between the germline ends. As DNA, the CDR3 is TGTGCCAGCAGTTTATATCAGGGGACTAACTATGGCTACACCTTC. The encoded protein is CASSLYQGTNYGYTF.

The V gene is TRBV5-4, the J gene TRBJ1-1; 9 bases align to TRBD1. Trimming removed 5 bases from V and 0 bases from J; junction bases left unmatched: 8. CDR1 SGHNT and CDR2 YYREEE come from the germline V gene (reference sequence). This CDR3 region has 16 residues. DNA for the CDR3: TGTGCCAGCAGTTGGGGACAGGGAAAACTGAACACTGAAGCTTTCTTT. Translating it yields CASSWGQGKLNTEAFF.

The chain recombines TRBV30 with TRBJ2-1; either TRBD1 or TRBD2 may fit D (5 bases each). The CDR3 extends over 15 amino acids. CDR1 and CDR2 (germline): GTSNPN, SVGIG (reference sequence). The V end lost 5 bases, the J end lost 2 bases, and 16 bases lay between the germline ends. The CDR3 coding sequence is TGTGCCTGGGGGGCGGGTCTGGTAACCTACAATGAGCAGTTCTTC. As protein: CAWGAGLVTYNEQFF.

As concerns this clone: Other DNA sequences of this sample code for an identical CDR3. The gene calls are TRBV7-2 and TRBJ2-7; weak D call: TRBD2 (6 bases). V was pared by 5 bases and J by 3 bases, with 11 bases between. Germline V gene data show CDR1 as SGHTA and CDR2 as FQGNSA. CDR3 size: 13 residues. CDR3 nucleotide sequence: TGTGCCAGCAGCCCGCGGGGTAGCTACGAGCAGTACTTC. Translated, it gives CASSPRGSYEQYF. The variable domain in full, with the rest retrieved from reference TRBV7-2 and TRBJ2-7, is GAGVSQSPSNKVTEKGKDVELRCDPISGHTALYWYRQSLGQGLEFLIYFQGNSAPDKSGLPSDRFSAERTGGSVSTLTIQRTQQEDSAVYLCASSPRGSYEQYFGPGTRLTVT.

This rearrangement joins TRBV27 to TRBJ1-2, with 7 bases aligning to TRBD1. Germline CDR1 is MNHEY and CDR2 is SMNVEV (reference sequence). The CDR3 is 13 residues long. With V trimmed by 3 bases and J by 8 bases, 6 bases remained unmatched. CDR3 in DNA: TGTGCCAGCAGTTTGCGACAGGGTCGGGGCTACACCTTC. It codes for CASSLRQGRGYTF.

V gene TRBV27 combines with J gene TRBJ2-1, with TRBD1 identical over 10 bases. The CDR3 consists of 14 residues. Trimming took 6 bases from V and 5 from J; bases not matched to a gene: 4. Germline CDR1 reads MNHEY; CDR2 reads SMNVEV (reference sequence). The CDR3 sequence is CASRTDRGDNEQFF. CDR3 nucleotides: TGTGCCAGCAGAACGGACAGGGGGGACAATGAGCAGTTCTTC.

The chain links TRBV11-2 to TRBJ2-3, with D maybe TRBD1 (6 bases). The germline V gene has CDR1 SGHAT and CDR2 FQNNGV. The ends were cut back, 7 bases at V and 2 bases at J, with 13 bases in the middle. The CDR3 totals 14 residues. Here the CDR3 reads CASNVDRITDTQYF. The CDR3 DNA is TGTGCCAGCAACGTAGACAGGATCACAGATACGCAGTATTTT. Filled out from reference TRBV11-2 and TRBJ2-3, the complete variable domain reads EAGVAQSPRYKIIEKRQSVAFWCNPISGHATLYWYQQILGQGPKLLIQFQNNGVVDDSQLPKDRFSAERLKGVDSTLKIQPAKLEDSAVYLCASNVDRITDTQYFGPGTRLTVL.

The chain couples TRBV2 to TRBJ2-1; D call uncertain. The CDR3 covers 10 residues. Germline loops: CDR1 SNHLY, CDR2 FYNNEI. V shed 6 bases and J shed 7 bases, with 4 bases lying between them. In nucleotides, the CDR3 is TGTGCCAGCAGCCTAAATGAGCAGTTCTTC. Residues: CASSLNEQFF.

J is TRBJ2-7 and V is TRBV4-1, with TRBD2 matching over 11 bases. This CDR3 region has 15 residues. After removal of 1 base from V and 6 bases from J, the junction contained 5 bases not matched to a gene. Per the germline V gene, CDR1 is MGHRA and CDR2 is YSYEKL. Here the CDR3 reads CASSQGLAGLGEQYF. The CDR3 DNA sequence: TGCGCCAGCAGCCAAGGACTAGCGGGACTCGGCGAGCAGTACTTC.

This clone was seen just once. The CDR3 loop is CASTRGRVGEKLFF. CDR3 DNA sequence: TGTGCCAGCACCCGGGGGAGGGTTGGGGAAAAACTGTTTTTT. The rearrangement uses TRBV2 and TRBJ1-4, with D maybe TRBD1 (5 bases). CDR1 is SNHLY, CDR2 FYNNEI, per germline. This CDR3 has 14 residues. Trimming shortened V by 7 bases and J by 8 bases, and 17 bases separated the two germline ends.

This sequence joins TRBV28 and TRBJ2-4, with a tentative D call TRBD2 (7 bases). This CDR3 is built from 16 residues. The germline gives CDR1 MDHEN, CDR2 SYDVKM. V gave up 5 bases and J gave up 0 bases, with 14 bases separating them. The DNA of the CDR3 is TGTGCCAGCAGTCCGGGGGGCGGTCTAGCCAAAAACATTCAGTACTTC. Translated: CASSPGGGLAKNIQYF.

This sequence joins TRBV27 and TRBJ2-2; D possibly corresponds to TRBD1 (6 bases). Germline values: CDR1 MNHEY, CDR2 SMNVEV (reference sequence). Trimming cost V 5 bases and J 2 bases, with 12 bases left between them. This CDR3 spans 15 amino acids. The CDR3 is CASSARDTNTGELFF. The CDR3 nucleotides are TGTGCCAGCAGTGCCCGGGACACAAACACCGGGGAGCTGTTTTTT.

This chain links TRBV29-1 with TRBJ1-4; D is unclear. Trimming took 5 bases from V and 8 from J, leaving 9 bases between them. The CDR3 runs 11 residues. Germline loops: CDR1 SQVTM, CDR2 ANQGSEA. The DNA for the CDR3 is TGCAGCGTTTCGTACGGGGAAAAACTGTTTTTT. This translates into CSVSYGEKLFF.

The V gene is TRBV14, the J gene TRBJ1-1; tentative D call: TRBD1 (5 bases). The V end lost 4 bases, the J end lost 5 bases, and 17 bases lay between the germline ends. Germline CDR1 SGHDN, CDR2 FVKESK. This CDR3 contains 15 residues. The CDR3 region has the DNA TGTGCCAGCAGCCCCCCCTTTTGGGAGGGGACTGAAGCTTTCTTT. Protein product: CASSPPFWEGTEAFF.

This chain's CDR3 is CASSPSENQPQHF. CDR3 sequence (DNA): TGTGCCAGCAGTCCGTCCGAGAATCAGCCCCAGCATTTT. The chain links TRBV6-2 or TRBV6-3 to TRBJ1-5, with D unresolved. Trimming shortened V by 5 bases and J by 4 bases, and 9 bases separated the two germline ends. Germline V lookup: CDR1 MNHEY, CDR2 SVGEGT. This CDR3 spans 13 amino acids.